The 25 T cell receptor beta chains below were found in one sample sequenced in a study of shared clonotypes between healthy human individuals. Naive CD8 cells lacked CD45RO and underwent positive selection for CCR7, leaving out terminally differentiated effector memory CD45RA+ cells. The repertoire was sequenced with immunoSEQ multiplex PCR; TCRdb's copy has only in-frame clones and lacks some. The sample records roughly 2 million clones, approximately 94% being singletons. Sequencing was done on a sample of naive CD8+ T cells sorted from blood. These receptors were obtained from a man aged 18-30 years in good health.

CDR3 sequence (DNA): TGTGCCAGCAGCTTCCAGGGTTCGGGGGGAACTGAAGCTTTCTTT. Protein: CASSFQGSGGTEAFF. J is TRBJ1-1 and V is TRBV7-9; TRBD1 might be the D (5 bases). There are 15 residues in the CDR3. Germline V gene sequence: CDR1 SEHNR, CDR2 FQNEAQ (reference sequence). V lost 3 bases and J 5 bases, leaving 16 bases between the germline ends.

The chain employs TRBV5-1 and TRBJ2-2, with 8 nucleotides matching TRBD2. The germline gives CDR1 SGHRS, CDR2 YFSETQ. V shed 3 bases and J 5 bases; nucleotides not matched to a gene: 6. The CDR3 extends over 15 amino acids. Written as DNA, the CDR3 is TGCGCCAGCAGCTCCGGGAGGGCGGCTACCGGGGAGCTGTTTTTT. Translation gives CASSSGRAATGELFF.

This clone was seen only once. The chain uses TRBV11-2 and TRBJ2-7; no clear D. With 1 base removed from V and 3 bases from J, the gap between germline ends came to 7 bases. Per germline, CDR1 SGHAT and CDR2 FQNNGV. This CDR3 is built from 13 residues. The CDR3 protein is CASSLAPVYEQYF. The DNA for the CDR3 is TGTGCCAGCAGCTTAGCACCAGTCTACGAGCAGTACTTC.

The genes are TRBV28 and TRBJ1-6; TRBD1 matches at 7 bases. The CDR3 extends over 12 amino acids. V was pared by 4 bases and J by 13 bases, with 4 bases of the junction left unmatched. Germline assignment: CDR1 MDHEN and CDR2 SYDVKM. The CDR3 sequence is CASSWTGAPLHF. The DNA of the CDR3 is TGTGCCAGCAGTTGGACAGGTGCGCCCCTCCACTTT.

The chain employs TRBV10-3 and TRBJ2-3; 8 nucleotides align to TRBD2. Trimming took 0 bases from V and 3 from J; bases not matched to a gene: 11. The CDR3 is made up of 18 amino acids. In germline, CDR1 is ENHRY, CDR2 SYGVKD. Here the CDR3 reads CAISESMTGGIETDTQYF. In DNA form, the CDR3 reads TGTGCCATCAGTGAGTCGATGACGGGGGGGATTGAAACAGATACGCAGTATTTT.

J is TRBJ2-1 and V is TRBV13, with 11 bases lining up with TRBD2. The CDR3 length is 17 residues. The V gene's germline CDR1 is PRHDT and CDR2 FYEKMQ (reference sequence). J lost 6 bases, V lost 4 bases, and 11 bases had no gene match. The CDR3 here is CASSSLGSSGGRNEQFF. DNA for the CDR3: TGTGCCAGCAGCTCCCTCGGGTCTAGCGGGGGGCGCAATGAGCAGTTCTTC.

The CDR3 is CASSSTSGGVSYTEQYF. CDR3 bases: TGTGCCAGCAGCTCTACCAGCGGGGGGGTATCTTATACCGAGCAGTACTTC. The chain employs TRBV7-9 and TRBJ2-7; 10 nucleotides match TRBD2. J lost 6 bases, V lost 4 bases, and 15 bases had no gene match. CDR3 size: 17 residues. Germline V CDR1 and CDR2: SEHNR, FQNEAQ (reference sequence).

The chain couples TRBV9 to TRBJ2-1; perhaps D is TRBD1 or TRBD2 (5 bases each). This CDR3 comprises 16 residues. V was shortened by 3 bases and J by 0 bases, with 13 bases between the two germline ends. The germline CDR1 and CDR2 sequences are SGDLS and YYNGEE. The CDR3 here is CASSGGLGSSYNEQFF. The CDR3 nucleotides read TGTGCCAGCAGCGGGGGCCTAGGGAGCTCCTACAATGAGCAGTTCTTC.

The chain recombines TRBV27 with TRBJ2-1, with a possible D match to TRBD2 (5 bases). Germline V gives CDR1 MNHEY, CDR2 SMNVEV (reference sequence). The V end was cut by 8 bases, the J end by 7 bases, with 12 bases between. This CDR3 comprises 12 residues. Here the CDR3 DNA reads TGTGCCAGCCGGGAAGGATGGAATGAGCAGTTCTTC. Its protein product is CASREGWNEQFF.

The J gene is TRBJ2-6, the V gene TRBV27, with D uncertain. Germline assignment: CDR1 MNHEY and CDR2 SMNVEV (reference sequence). V was clipped by 6 bases and J by 4 bases, with 13 bases between them. The CDR3 is 15 amino acids. The CDR3 spells CASSSFMSGANVLTF. In nucleotides, the CDR3 is TGTGCCAGCAGCTCCTTTATGTCCGGGGCCAACGTCCTGACTTTC.

Comments on this clone: Other nucleotide sequences in the sample specify the same CDR3. The V and J genes are TRBV27 and TRBJ2-1, with a possible D match to TRBD2 (7 bases). The CDR3 totals 13 residues. The germline V gene encodes CDR1 MNHEY and CDR2 SMNVEV (reference sequence). V dropped 3 bases and J dropped 7 bases, with 10 bases sitting between them. As DNA, the CDR3 is TGTGCCAGCAGTTTCGGGGGGCTAAATGAGCAGTTCTTC. It is translated as CASSFGGLNEQFF.

The chain uses TRBV10-3 and TRBJ2-7, with D maybe TRBD1 (5 bases). V lost 3 bases, J lost 4 bases, and 13 bases lay in between. Germline V gives CDR1 ENHRY, CDR2 SYGVKD. The CDR3 sequence is 14 residues long. The CDR3, as DNA: TGTGCCATCAGTGACGTAGGGGTTATATACGAGCAGTACTTC. Protein product: CAISDVGVIYEQYF.

The chain uses TRBV29-1 and TRBJ2-7; 8 bases map to TRBD1. The length of the CDR3 is 15 residues. V gave up 4 bases and J gave up 3 bases; unmatched junction bases: 11. Per the germline V gene, CDR1 is SQVTM and CDR2 is ANQGSEA. The CDR3 region has the DNA TGCAGCGTTGTCGGGACGGGACAGGAAATCTACGAGCAGTACTTC. Protein sequence: CSVVGTGQEIYEQYF.

Comment on this clone: This same CDR3 is encoded by further DNA sequences in the sample. The chain uses TRBV29-1 and TRBJ2-2; D gene uncertain. V gave up 4 bases and J gave up 0 bases, with 6 bases separating them. There are 13 residues in the CDR3. Per the germline V gene, CDR1 is SQVTM and CDR2 is ANQGSEA. The CDR3 sequence: CSVGTANTGELFF. The CDR3 DNA follows: TGCAGCGTTGGGACGGCGAACACCGGGGAGCTGTTTTTT.

Here the CDR3 DNA reads TGTGCCAGCAGTTCGCCACAGGGCGATGGTAATGAAAAACTGTTTTTT. Translating gives CASSSPQGDGNEKLFF. The chain employs TRBV27 and TRBJ1-4; perhaps TRBD1 as D (6 bases). Trimming took off 4 bases at V and 4 bases at J, with 16 bases between the two ends. The CDR3 is made up of 16 amino acids. Germline V CDR1 and CDR2: MNHEY, SMNVEV (reference sequence).

This chain connects TRBV28 to TRBJ1-5; TRBD1 might be the D (6 bases). V was pared by 6 bases and J by 7 bases, with 19 bases between. Germline values: CDR1 MDHEN, CDR2 SYDVKM. This CDR3 comprises 15 residues. The CDR3, as DNA: TGTGCCAGCAGGCCTGGACAGTATAGCAGGCAGCCCCAGCATTTT. It translates to CASRPGQYSRQPQHF.

The rearrangement links TRBV6-5 to TRBJ1-2; 10 positions agree with TRBD1. Germline V lookup: CDR1 MNHEY, CDR2 SVGAGI. The CDR3 totals 16 residues. V was clipped by 0 bases and J by 5 bases; unmatched bases: 6. The CDR3 DNA sequence: TGTGCCAGCAGTTACTCCGGACAGGGGGAACTTTATGGCTACACCTTC. This translates into CASSYSGQGELYGYTF.

The rearrangement uses TRBV4-1 and TRBJ2-5; possible D gene TRBD1, 7 bases. The CDR3 extends over 15 amino acids. V lost 4 bases and J 3 bases, leaving 15 bases between the germline ends. Germline V gene data show CDR1 as MGHRA and CDR2 as YSYEKL. The CDR3 reads CASSLAGTEEETQYF. Here the CDR3 DNA reads TGCGCCAGCAGCCTCGCGGGGACAGAAGAAGAGACCCAGTACTTC.

The chain uses TRBV7-2 and TRBJ1-2; 7 bases fit TRBD1. V shed 3 bases, J shed 1 base, and the junction held 5 bases outside the gene matches. CDR3 length equals 15 residues. From germline, CDR1 is SGHTA and CDR2 FQGNSA. The CDR3 nucleotides are TGTGCCAGCAGCTTGTCAGGGGGTTATAACTATGGCTACACCTTC. Its translation: CASSLSGGYNYGYTF.

The rearrangement uses TRBV19 and TRBJ1-1; 8 nucleotides match TRBD1. The CDR3 loop spans 13 amino acids. The V and J ends lost 5 bases and 11 bases, in that order; junction bases with no gene match: 10. Germline V gene data show CDR1 as LNHDA and CDR2 as SQIVND (reference sequence). The CDR3 region has the DNA TGTGCCAGTAGTCCAAGGACAGGGCTTGGCGCTTTCTTT. Its protein is CASSPRTGLGAFF. Supplemented by reference TRBV19 and TRBJ1-1, the full variable domain reads DGGITQSPKYLFRKEGQNVTLSCEQNLNHDAMYWYRQDPGQGLRLIYYSQIVNDFQKGDIAEGYSVSREKKESFPLTVTSAQKNPTAFYLCASSPRTGLGAFFGQGTRLTVV.

The chain has TRBV7-8 and TRBJ2-5, with D possibly matching TRBD2 (5 bases). Trimming shortened V by 1 base and J by 5 bases, and 14 bases separated the two germline ends. Germline V CDR1 and CDR2: SGHVS, FQNEAQ. The CDR3 length is 15 residues. The CDR3 DNA reads as TGTGCCAGCAGCTTAGTTGACTACGCTATGGAGACCCAGTACTTC. Its protein product is CASSLVDYAMETQYF.

The rearrangement links TRBV7-8 to TRBJ1-5; no clear D gene. Germline V gives CDR1 SGHVS, CDR2 FQNEAQ. The CDR3 is 15 residues long. Trimming pared 3 bases from V and 11 bases from J, leaving 20 bases between. The CDR3 is CASSFETGKKWAQHF. CDR3 DNA: TGTGCCAGCAGCTTCGAGACGGGAAAAAAATGGGCCCAGCATTTT.

The genes are TRBV11-2 and TRBJ2-7; D could derive from TRBD1 or TRBD2 (5 bases each). CDR3 length: 14 amino acids. The V gene lost 5 bases and the J gene lost 2 bases, with 13 bases spanning the gap. Germline lookup yields CDR1 SGHAT and CDR2 FQNNGV. The DNA for the CDR3 is TGTGCCAGCAGCGTGGGGGACGGTCCCTACGAGCAGTACTTC. It specifies CASSVGDGPYEQYF. Supplemented by reference TRBV11-2 and TRBJ2-7, the full variable domain reads EAGVAQSPRYKIIEKRQSVAFWCNPISGHATLYWYQQILGQGPKLLIQFQNNGVVDDSQLPKDRFSAERLKGVDSTLKIQPAKLEDSAVYLCASSVGDGPYEQYFGPGTRLTVT.

The chain's CDR3 is CASSLAGWAENIQYF. CDR3 DNA sequence: TGTGCCAGCAGCTTAGCGGGCTGGGCAGAAAACATTCAGTACTTC. The chain combines TRBV7-9 with TRBJ2-4, with D uncertain. The CDR3 loop spans 15 amino acids. Germline CDR1 SEHNR, CDR2 FQNEAQ (reference sequence). V was trimmed by 0 bases and J by 5 bases, leaving 11 bases between them.

On this clone: This sample includes further DNA sequences coding for the same CDR3. The chain employs TRBV4-1 and TRBJ2-7; tentatively, D is TRBD1 (5 bases). The V and J ends lost 0 bases and 4 bases respectively, with 7 bases between them. Germline loops: CDR1 MGHRA, CDR2 YSYEKL. The CDR3 length is 13 residues. CDR3 sequence: CASSQDRGYEQYF. As DNA, the CDR3 is TGCGCCAGCAGCCAAGATAGGGGTTACGAGCAGTACTTC.